A single sample gave rise to the 20 T cell receptor beta chains below, sequenced in a study of T cells after yellow fever vaccination. TCRdb reanalysed the 5' RACE reads using MiXCR and keeps one entry per CDR3 protein. The top ten hold roughly 19% of the sample, which has around 300,000 distinct CDR3 sequences, 3.5% to 4.5% seen once. Sequences were derived from PBMCs, sampled 15 days after the yellow fever booster vaccination. The source of these receptors is a young man who received the YFV17D yellow fever vaccine.

A few counts support this clonotype. As DNA, the CDR3 is TGCAGTGCCAGGGGCGGGGGGGCAAGGTACAATGAGCAGTTCTTC. Translation gives CSARGGGARYNEQFF. This chain connects TRBV20-1 to TRBJ2-1, with 9 bases that match TRBD2. Germline CDR1 is DFQATT and CDR2 is SNEGSKA (reference sequence). CDR3 length: 15 residues. With 6 bases clipped from V and 4 bases from J, the junction kept 10 bases outside the gene matches.

This clonotype was detected a few times. The V call is TRBV7-9, the J call TRBJ1-1; tentative D call: TRBD1 (5 bases). The V gene's germline CDR1 is SEHNR and CDR2 FQNEAQ (reference sequence). V was pared by 5 bases and J by 2 bases, with 12 bases between. The CDR3 loop spans 14 amino acids. CDR3 protein: CASSLKTANTEAFF. DNA for the CDR3: TGTGCCAGCAGCCTCAAGACAGCTAACACTGAAGCTTTCTTT.

This clonotype was counted a few times. CDR3 bases: TGTGCCAGCAGCGCACAGGGGGGGGATTCACCCCTCCACTTT. Protein: CASSAQGGDSPLHF. V and J are TRBV9 and TRBJ1-6, with 8 bases lining up with TRBD1. The length of the CDR3 is 14 residues. J was trimmed by 8 bases and V by 3 bases; bases with no gene match: 4. Looked up from germline, CDR1 is SGDLS and CDR2 is YYNGEE.

This clonotype showed up many times. The CDR3 reads CASTGQPRRDTQYF. CDR3 bases: TGTGCCAGCACGGGACAGCCTAGGAGGGATACGCAGTATTTT. This rearrangement joins TRBV7-8 to TRBJ2-3; 7 bases are a match to TRBD1. Germline V gene sequence: CDR1 SGHVS, CDR2 FQNEAQ. The CDR3 is 14 amino acids. The V gene end was trimmed by 7 bases and the J gene end by 6 bases; junction bases not matched to a gene: 10.

The chain combines TRBV5-1 with TRBJ2-3, with TRBD1 matching 8 bases. CDR3 length equals 16 residues. Germline V gene lookup returns CDR1 SGHRS and CDR2 YFSETQ. Germline trimming cut 6 bases from V and 4 bases from J; bases unmatched to any gene: 13. CDR3 DNA sequence: TGCGCCAGCAAGCGGTCGGACAGGGTGGACGCAGATACGCAGTATTTT. Translated, it gives CASKRSDRVDADTQYF.

The chain joins TRBV11-2 to TRBJ2-5, with TRBD2 matching 8 bases. The V and J ends lost 0 bases and 0 bases, in that order; junction bases with no gene match: 3. This CDR3 is 16 amino acids long. The V gene's germline CDR1 is SGHAT and CDR2 FQNNGV. The CDR3 region is CASSLEASGYQETQYF. The CDR3 DNA reads as TGTGCCAGCAGCTTAGAGGCTAGCGGGTACCAAGAGACCCAGTACTTC.

This clonotype was counted only a few times. The chain uses TRBV5-1 and TRBJ1-3; maybe TRBD1 (5 bases). V was clipped by 0 bases and J by 2 bases, with 12 bases between them. Germline lookup yields CDR1 SGHRS and CDR2 YFSETQ. The CDR3 sequence is 16 residues long. The CDR3 bases are TGCGCCAGCAGCTTGGGACAGACTCTGGCTGGAAACACCATATATTTT. This gives the protein CASSLGQTLAGNTIYF.

The rearrangement links TRBV7-9 to TRBJ1-6; a weak D match, TRBD1 (6 bases). CDR3 length equals 15 residues. Germline V CDR1 and CDR2: SEHNR, FQNEAQ (reference sequence). V lost 5 bases, J lost 4 bases, and 12 bases lay in between. CDR3: CASSPGAEYNSPLHF. In DNA, the CDR3 is TGTGCCAGCAGCCCGGGGGCGGAGTATAATTCACCCCTCCACTTT.

This clonotype was seen a handful of times. The chain couples TRBV12-3 or TRBV12-4 to TRBJ2-7; tentative D call: TRBD1 (5 bases). Trimming removed 5 bases from V and 6 bases from J, with 17 bases in between. This CDR3 has 14 residues. The CDR3, as DNA: TGTGCCAGCAGTCGACAGATGGGATTTGTCGAGCAGTACTTC. Its translation is CASSRQMGFVEQYF.

As DNA, the CDR3 is TGTGCCAGCAGCTTTTCAGAACTGGGGTTTTCTGGGGGCAGAGAGACCCAGTACTTC. Translating it yields CASSFSELGFSGGRETQYF. The chain is built from TRBV11-2 and TRBJ2-5; possibly TRBD1 for D (6 bases). Germline lookup yields CDR1 SGHAT and CDR2 FQNNGV. The V gene lost 3 bases and the J gene lost 4 bases, with 27 bases spanning the gap. This CDR3 region has 19 residues.

The gene calls are TRBV12-5 and TRBJ1-1; D gene uncertain. Germline V lookup: CDR1 LGHNT, CDR2 FRNRAP. This CDR3 is built from 12 residues. The V gene lost 1 base and the J gene lost 5 bases, with 5 bases spanning the gap. CDR3 region: CASGLGETEAFF. The CDR3 bases are TGTGCTAGTGGTTTGGGTGAAACTGAAGCTTTCTTT.

This clonotype has at least ten counts. The rearrangement uses TRBV30 and TRBJ2-7, with 9 bases fitting TRBD2. CDR3 size: 15 residues. Germline lookup yields CDR1 GTSNPN and CDR2 SVGIG (reference sequence). The V gene end was trimmed by 1 base and the J gene end by 5 bases; junction bases not matched to a gene: 9. CDR3 coding DNA: TGTGCCTGGAGTGGGCTAGGTAGCGGGGGCCACGAGCAGTACTTC. Translation: CAWSGLGSGGHEQYF.

This clonotype was counted ten times or more. V gene TRBV7-9 combines with J gene TRBJ2-1, with D possibly matching TRBD2 (5 bases). V was pared by 6 bases and J by 0 bases, with 12 bases between. The CDR3 spans 15 residues. Looked up from germline, CDR1 is SEHNR and CDR2 is FQNEAQ (reference sequence). DNA of the CDR3: TGTGCCAGCAGTCCCCGGGGAAGCTCCTACAATGAGCAGTTCTTC. Protein product: CASSPRGSSYNEQFF. Complete variable domain (other parts from reference TRBV7-9 and TRBJ2-1): DTGVSQNPRHKITKRGQNVTFRCDPISEHNRLYWYRQTLGQGPEFLTYFQNEAQLEKSRLLSDRFSAERPKGSFSTLEIQRTEQGDSAMYLCASSPRGSSYNEQFFGPGTRLTVL.

This clonotype showed up many times. V usage is TRBV29-1 and J usage is TRBJ1-3, with D perhaps TRBD1 (5 bases). V was trimmed by 7 bases and J by 0 bases, leaving 13 bases between them. This CDR3 has 14 amino acids. CDR1 SQVTM and CDR2 ANQGSEA come from the germline V gene. CDR3 residues: CSAMTVTSGNTIYF. CDR3 coding DNA: TGCAGCGCCATGACAGTAACCTCTGGAAACACCATATATTTT.

This clonotype was seen a handful of times. The V call is TRBV19, the J call TRBJ2-3; D gene ambiguous. Germline V gives CDR1 LNHDA, CDR2 SQIVND (reference sequence). V lost 2 bases, J lost 4 bases, and 7 bases lay in between. There are 13 residues in the CDR3. CDR3 bases: TGTGCCAGTAGTATACTAGAGGCAGATACGCAGTATTTT. Translation: CASSILEADTQYF.

About this clonotype: A read error is possible here, since a much larger clone lies one base away. The genes are TRBV6-1 and TRBJ1-5, with D hard to call. The V gene lost 4 bases and the J gene lost 4 bases, with 11 bases spanning the gap. This CDR3 has 14 residues. Germline lookup yields CDR1 MNHNS and CDR2 SASEGT. The CDR3 loop is CASSGKTWNQPQHF. CDR3 sequence (DNA): TGTGCCAGCAGTGGTAAAACGTGGAATCAGCCCCAGCATTTT.

This clonotype was observed many times. This rearrangement joins TRBV30 to TRBJ2-3, with D unclear. The V gene's germline CDR1 is GTSNPN and CDR2 SVGIG (reference sequence). The length of the CDR3 is 12 residues. Trimming took off 0 bases at V and 1 base at J, with 2 bases between the two ends. CDR3: CAWSVRTDTQYF. CDR3 sequence (DNA): TGTGCCTGGAGTGTGCGCACAGATACGCAGTATTTT.

This clonotype was seen repeatedly, ten times or more. The chain carries TRBV4-1 and TRBJ1-1, with D hard to call. V lost 0 bases, J lost 0 bases, and 14 bases lay in between. Germline-derived CDR1 and CDR2 are MGHRA and YSYEKL. This CDR3 spans 17 amino acids. CDR3 sequence reads: CASSQDPNSDMNTEAFF. In DNA form, the CDR3 reads TGCGCCAGCAGCCAAGATCCGAACAGCGATATGAACACTGAAGCTTTCTTT.

This clonotype was seen ten or more times. V is TRBV20-1 and J is TRBJ2-5, with a tentative D call TRBD2 (6 bases). The CDR3 is made up of 13 amino acids. CDR1 and CDR2 from the germline V gene are DFQATT and SNEGSKA (reference sequence). The V end was cut by 3 bases, the J end by 5 bases, with 13 bases between. Here the CDR3 DNA reads TGCAGTGCTAGTGCGGGGCCGGGGGAGACCCAGTACTTC. Protein: CSASAGPGETQYF.

In its sample, this clonotype was seen a few times. The chain links TRBV20-1 to TRBJ2-1; D may correspond to TRBD1 or TRBD2 (5 bases each). Germline V gene data show CDR1 as DFQATT and CDR2 as SNEGSKA (reference sequence). The CDR3 is 14 amino acids. With 1 base removed from V and 7 bases from J, the gap between germline ends came to 14 bases. Here the CDR3 reads CSARGPAWGNEQFF. For the CDR3, the DNA is TGCAGTGCTAGAGGGCCAGCGTGGGGGAATGAGCAGTTCTTC.